This TCR beta chain was documented in a study of shared clonotypes between healthy human individuals. Only in-frame clones appear in the TCRdb table, and some are missing; sequencing was by immunoSEQ multiplex PCR. The sample has some 740,000 clones; almost 95% are singletons. CD8 cells classed as naive were CD45RO-negative and positively selected for CCR7, excluding terminally differentiated effector memory CD45RA+ cells. This clonotype originated in a young man in good health. Sample: naive CD8+ T cells sorted from blood.

Written as DNA, the CDR3 is TGTGCCAGCAGCTTAAACCCAGGGCTGACCTACGAGCAGTACTTC. It codes for CASSLNPGLTYEQYF. The chain is built from TRBV7-2 and TRBJ2-7; D might be TRBD1 (5 bases). The V gene lost 2 bases and the J gene lost 2 bases, with 13 bases spanning the gap. This CDR3 contains 15 residues. CDR1 and CDR2 from the germline V gene are SGHTA and FQGNSA.